What follows are 5 T cell receptor beta chains derived from one specimen sequenced in a study of shared clonotypes between healthy human individuals. TCRdb keeps only in-frame clones here, not all; method: immunoSEQ multiplex PCR. The data show roughly 2 million clones, with 90% to 96% seen just once and around 0.13% held by the top ten. Sequencing input: naive CD4+ T cells sorted from blood. The subset is: CD45RA+ positively selected. These receptors all stem from a young man in good health.

CDR3 coding DNA: TGTGCCAGCAGCTTTGGGGGGAGCAATCAGCCCCAGCATTTT. Protein sequence: CASSFGGSNQPQHF. This chain uses TRBV5-4 with TRBJ1-5; D is possibly TRBD1 (5 bases). The CDR3 length is 14 residues. V lost 2 bases to trimming and J lost 1 base, with 7 bases between them. Germline CDR1 reads SGHNT; CDR2 reads YYREEE (reference sequence). The full variable domain, completed using reference TRBV5-4 and TRBJ1-5, is ETGVTQSPTHLIKTRGQQVTLRCSSQSGHNTVSWYQQALGQGPQFIFQYYREEENGRGNFPPRFSGLQFPNYSSELNVNALELDDSALYLCASSFGGSNQPQHFGDGTRLSIL.

The rearrangement joins TRBV7-9 to TRBJ2-2; TRBD1 matches 9 bases. Unmatched junction bases numbered 5, after V lost 4 bases and J lost 5 bases. Germline loops: CDR1 SEHNR, CDR2 FQNEAQ (reference sequence). The CDR3 has 15 residues. CDR3 DNA: TGTGCCAGCAGCTCACAGGGGGCGGTGACCGGGGAGCTGTTTTTT. This sequence encodes CASSSQGAVTGELFF.

The CDR3 here is CASSPVSGSYNEQFF. CDR3 coding DNA: TGTGCCAGCTCTCCCGTCTCGGGCTCCTACAATGAGCAGTTCTTC. V gene TRBV18 combines with J gene TRBJ2-1; D gene ambiguous. This CDR3 is built from 15 residues. V was shortened by 6 bases and J by 0 bases, with 12 bases between the two germline ends. Germline-derived CDR1 and CDR2 are KGHSH and LQKENI.

This clone occurred once. Distinct nucleotide sequences in the sample also encode this CDR3. The CDR3 coding sequence is TGTGCCAGCAGCTCACGGACTAGCGGGAGGAATGAGCAGTTCTTC. Protein product: CASSSRTSGRNEQFF. The chain has TRBV9 and TRBJ2-1; 14 nucleotides match TRBD2. With 4 bases clipped from V and 7 bases from J, the junction kept 4 bases outside the gene matches. Germline V CDR1 and CDR2: SGDLS, YYNGEE. This CDR3 spans 15 amino acids.

In nucleotides, the CDR3 is TGCGCCAGCAGCATAAACCGGGGCGGATACGAGCAGTACTTC. Its translation: CASSINRGGYEQYF. The chain combines TRBV5-1 with TRBJ2-7; D could derive from TRBD1 or TRBD2 (5 bases each). The CDR3 extends over 14 amino acids. Trimming took off 4 bases at V and 4 bases at J, with 15 bases between the two ends. CDR1 and CDR2 from the germline V gene are SGHRS and YFSETQ.